This TCR beta chain was recorded in a study of cytomegalovirus exposure and HLA in healthy donors. Study at large: Earlier, roughly 180 million T cells were analyzed, and fewer than 120 million unique TCR beta sequences were found among them.

The CDR3 loop spans 14 amino acids. CDR1 is MDHEN, CDR2 SYDVKM, per germline. Germline trimming cut 9 bases from V and 1 base from J; bases unmatched to any gene: 7. This PCR relied on a set of 60 Vbeta primers and 13 Jbeta primers. TCRdb's copy holds only in-frame clones and misses some; the assay was immunoSEQ multiplex PCR. The sample consists of around 190,000 clones, around 78% of them appearing once. Whole-study results and caveats: Some public TCRs appeared in many individuals, while most sequences were rare. Researchers reportedly found TCR beta sequences accurately predicted most subjects' HLA-A and HLA-B alleles.

With regard to this clone: What it binds is not known.

Input material: PBMCs. The TCR sequence derives from a man aged 25 to 40 in good health and CMV-seronegative. The chain joins TRBV28 to TRBJ1-2, with 8 positions matching TRBD1. The CDR3 protein is CASSTGQVNYGYTF. CDR3 coding DNA: TGTGCCAGTTCGACGGGACAGGTTAACTATGGCTACACCTTC.